The 14 T cell receptor beta chains below all came from one sample that was sequenced in a study of OX40 agonist ivuxolimab in advanced cancers. Clones were sequenced by immunoSEQ multiplex PCR, and TCRdb holds only the in-frame ones, with some missing. The sample has approximately 70,000 clones; about nine tenths are singletons. Sequencing used CD4+ or CD8+ T cells sorted from blood, obtained in a trial of the OX40 agonist ivuxolimab. Receptors were obtained from an adult with an advanced solid tumor such as melanoma, head and neck, liver or kidney cancer.

This clone is judged medium-sized. This chain links TRBV28 with TRBJ1-1; no definite D call. The germline CDR1 and CDR2 sequences are MDHEN and SYDVKM. This CDR3 has 11 residues. V was clipped by 6 bases and J by 3 bases, with 5 bases between them. This chain's CDR3 is CASSPDTEAFF. The CDR3 nucleotides are TGTGCCAGCAGCCCGGACACTGAAGCTTTCTTT.

The chain employs TRBV4-1 and TRBJ1-2, with 12 bases matching TRBD1. The germline gives CDR1 MGHRA, CDR2 YSYEKL. The CDR3 loop spans 14 amino acids. J gave up 14 bases and V 6 bases, and 13 bases lay outside the gene matches. The CDR3 here is CASSIEPGQGAGTF. The DNA for the CDR3 is TGCGCCAGCAGTATCGAACCGGGACAGGGGGCGGGGACCTTC.

This sequence joins TRBV7-9 and TRBJ1-6, with TRBD1 identical over 10 bases. The V and J ends lost 5 bases and 8 bases, in that order; junction bases with no gene match: 3. Germline CDR1 and CDR2: SEHNR and FQNEAQ (reference sequence). The CDR3 runs to 14 residues. Here the CDR3 reads CASSRTGGDSPLHF. The CDR3 DNA reads as TGTGCCAGCAGCCGGACAGGGGGGGATTCACCCCTCCACTTT.

Of note for this clone: Distinct nucleotide sequences in the sample also encode this CDR3. The chain recombines TRBV27 with TRBJ1-5; D remains unclear. CDR3 length equals 13 residues. The V end lost 3 bases, the J end lost 3 bases, and 6 bases lay between the germline ends. Germline V gives CDR1 MNHEY, CDR2 SMNVEV (reference sequence). The CDR3 protein is CASSFGFNQPQHF. CDR3 coding DNA: TGTGCCAGCAGTTTCGGTTTCAATCAGCCCCAGCATTTT.

The chain is built from TRBV19 and TRBJ2-7; 8 bases are shared with TRBD2. This CDR3 has 14 amino acids. Germline trimming cut 8 bases from V and 4 bases from J; bases unmatched to any gene: 10. The germline CDR1 and CDR2 sequences are LNHDA and SQIVND (reference sequence). The CDR3 reads CASSMGLGLYEQYF. CDR3 bases: TGTGCCAGTTCAATGGGACTAGGCTTGTACGAGCAGTACTTC.

This clone was seen more than once but under ten times. The chain recombines TRBV7-2 with TRBJ1-4; perhaps TRBD1 as D (6 bases). Germline V CDR1 and CDR2: SGHTA, FQGNSA. This CDR3 is built from 13 residues. The V gene lost 10 bases and the J gene lost 6 bases, with 15 bases spanning the gap. Here the CDR3 reads CATRTGFDEKLFF. The CDR3 nucleotides read TGTGCCACCCGTACAGGGTTCGATGAAAAACTGTTTTTT. The variable domain in full, with the rest retrieved from reference TRBV7-2 and TRBJ1-4, is GAGVSQSPSNKVTEKGKDVELRCDPISGHTALYWYRQSLGQGLEFLIYFQGNSAPDKSGLPSDRFSAERTGGSVSTLTIQRTQQEDSAVYLCATRTGFDEKLFFGSGTQLSVL.

This clone has just one count. The V call is TRBV6-1, the J call TRBJ2-7, with D possibly being TRBD1 (6 bases). The CDR3 spans 14 residues. The germline V gene has CDR1 MNHNS and CDR2 SASEGT. Trimming pared 2 bases from V and 0 bases from J, leaving 8 bases between. The DNA of the CDR3 is TGTGCCAGCAGTGAATGGGACAACTCCTACGAGCAGTACTTC. Translating gives CASSEWDNSYEQYF.

The chain couples TRBV9 to TRBJ1-3; 8 bases fit TRBD1. Germline values: CDR1 SGDLS, CDR2 YYNGEE. The V gene end was trimmed by 1 base and the J gene end by 0 bases; junction bases not matched to a gene: 0. This CDR3 is built from 15 residues. The CDR3 region is CASSVTGGSGNTIYF. The DNA for the CDR3 is TGTGCCAGCAGCGTAACAGGGGGCTCTGGAAACACCATATATTTT.

This sequence joins TRBV14 and TRBJ1-6, with 10 bases matching TRBD1. In germline, CDR1 is SGHDN, CDR2 FVKESK. The CDR3 has 16 residues. The ends lost 3 bases at V and 14 bases at J; junction bases unmatched: 13. The CDR3 nucleotides are TGTGCCAGCAGCCATTTGCCGGGACAGGGGATTGTCTCCCTCCACTTT. Protein product: CASSHLPGQGIVSLHF.

V and J are TRBV19 and TRBJ2-1; weak D call: TRBD1 (5 bases). This CDR3 contains 15 residues. V was shortened by 4 bases and J by 1 base, with 11 bases between the two germline ends. Germline V lookup: CDR1 LNHDA, CDR2 SQIVND (reference sequence). CDR3 sequence: CASSTQGSSYNEQFF. Written as DNA, the CDR3 is TGTGCCAGTAGTACCCAGGGCTCATCCTACAATGAGCAGTTCTTC.

The J gene is TRBJ1-2, the V gene TRBV7-8, with D perhaps TRBD1 (6 bases). The CDR3 has 16 amino acids. V was trimmed by 2 bases and J by 3 bases, leaving 16 bases between them. Germline lookup yields CDR1 SGHVS and CDR2 FQNEAQ. The CDR3 nucleotides are TGTGCCAGCAGCTTAACGGACAGTCTATCCCACTATGGCTACACCTTC. Its protein is CASSLTDSLSHYGYTF.

The V call is TRBV4-3, the J call TRBJ1-2; D remains unclear. Deletions cut 0 bases from V and 4 bases from J, with 12 bases between. CDR3 length equals 15 residues. Germline assignment: CDR1 LGHNA and CDR2 YSLEER. The CDR3 region has the DNA TGCGCCAGCAGCCAAGATCTTCTCCAGGCCTATGGCTACACCTTC. Encoded protein: CASSQDLLQAYGYTF.

DNA for the CDR3: TGTGCCAGCAGCCGAGGGACTAGCCCCTCCTACAATGAGCAGTTCTTC. Residues: CASSRGTSPSYNEQFF. This chain uses TRBV11-2 with TRBJ2-1; 9 nucleotides match TRBD2. This CDR3 is built from 16 residues. The trim removed 5 bases at V and 0 bases at J, leaving 5 bases unmatched. Germline CDR1 SGHAT, CDR2 FQNNGV.

The chain has TRBV4-3 and TRBJ1-2; D not certain. Germline assignment: CDR1 LGHNA and CDR2 YSLEER. The CDR3 totals 14 residues. V gave up 1 base and J gave up 1 base, with 7 bases separating them. The CDR3 reads CASSQGELNYGYTF. CDR3 nucleotides: TGCGCCAGCAGCCAAGGAGAGCTTAACTATGGCTACACCTTC.